This passage covers 3 T cell receptor beta chains from one sample sequenced in a study of patients and donors after allogeneic stem cell transplantation (dated by TCRdb to 2020 to 2021). Libraries were built with RT-PCR. TCRdb records NextSeq 550 as the sequencer. TCRdb's own reprocessing of the public reads used fastp at Q25 and MiXCR and kept productive beta chains. Entries are consolidated by CDR3 protein sequence, retaining the most common genes and DNA. A total of fewer than 500,000 distinct CDR3 sequences appear in this sample, 16% of them only once. The ten biggest clones cover about 7% of the sample. Sequencing was carried out using blood, either unsorted or a sorted T cell fraction (not recorded which). Receptors originate from a human donor who was either an allogeneic HSCT recipient or a stem cell or donor lymphocyte infusion donor (not recorded which). It is not recorded whose cells these are; they may come from a transplant donor.

The CDR3 DNA sequence: TGTGCCAGCAGCCAAGTAGCGCTAACTAAGGGCAATCAGCCCCAGCATTTT. Its translation: CASSQVALTKGNQPQHF. This chain uses TRBV4-2 with TRBJ1-5; D gene ambiguous. Per germline, CDR1 LGHNA and CDR2 YNFKEQ. The CDR3 is 17 residues long. V lost 1 base to trimming and J lost 2 bases, with 15 bases between them.

The sample holds a few counts of this clonotype. The chain is built from TRBV18 and TRBJ2-5; TRBD2 is a possible D gene (6 bases). Trimming took off 6 bases at V and 5 bases at J, with 16 bases between the two ends. Germline CDR1 KGHSH, CDR2 LQKENI. The CDR3 runs 14 residues. This chain's CDR3 is CASSLGTLRETQYF. The CDR3 DNA sequence: TGTGCCAGCTCCCTCGGGACTCTCCGGGAGACCCAGTACTTC.

The chain is built from TRBV10-3 and TRBJ1-3, with TRBD1 as a possible D gene (6 bases). V lost 10 bases and J lost 0, with 13 bases in between. Looked up from germline, CDR1 is ENHRY and CDR2 is SYGVKD. This CDR3 is built from 14 residues. DNA for the CDR3: TGTGCCACCCGGGACAATACCTCTGGAAACACCATATATTTT. This gives the protein CATRDNTSGNTIYF.